The TCR beta chain described here comes from a study of T cells in Graves' hyperthyroidism and ophthalmopathy. It was RNA transcripts that yielded the amplified TCR beta CDR3 regions. The HTBI set primed first-round TCR CDR3 RT-PCR. TCRdb processed the multiplex PCR reads anew with MiXCR; each CDR3 protein has one entry. The sample has 530,000 or so distinct CDR3 sequences; more than 15% are singletons. Exclusion of a patient resulted from uncontrolled infection, other autoimmune disease, pregnancy or lactation. PBMCs were obtained from over 8.5 ml fresh peripheral blood. The receptor was isolated from a woman younger than 30 with Graves' ophthalmopathy. Sequencing input: blood.

The CDR3 region is CASSLIGWTGEAYEQYF. The CDR3 region has the DNA TGTGCCAGCAGTTTGATTGGGTGGACAGGGGAAGCCTACGAGCAGTACTTC. V gene TRBV28 combines with J gene TRBJ2-7; 9 nucleotides align to TRBD1. V shed 3 bases and J 2 bases; nucleotides not matched to a gene: 11. CDR1 is MDHEN, CDR2 SYDVKM, per germline. The CDR3 loop spans 17 amino acids.